The entry below gives a single T cell receptor (beta chain) sequence along with its context. This entry is derived from a study of blood T cell repertoires in COVID-19. In the authors' methods: Estimation of nucleated cell counts relied on the amplification of reference gene primers. Clones were read by immunoSEQ multiplex PCR, and TCRdb kept only the in-frame ones, dropping some. That table furnishes V, J and clone size, whereas the DNA furnished D and trimming. This table holds over 300,000 clones, just over 85% found once. In terms of age and location, participants ranged from roughly 18 to 90 years and lived in about 25 US areas. Participant-reported clinical history was the basis for cohort assignment. Germline V CDR1 and CDR2: SGHTA, FQGTGA. J lost 3 bases, V lost 5 bases, and 5 bases had no gene match. This CDR3 is 14 amino acids long.

This TCR was sampled from a woman younger than 35 who had recovered from COVID-19. The chain uses TRBV7-3 and TRBJ1-1; 8 bases match TRBD1. Input material: PBMCs or T cells enriched from blood (not recorded which). DNA for the CDR3: TGTGCCAGCAGCCGGACAGGGAGGGACACTGAAGCTTTCTTT. It encodes CASSRTGRDTEAFF.